This TCR beta chain comes out of a study of memory CD4+ T cells and cytomegalovirus serostatus. Generated by immunoSEQ multiplex PCR, the TCRdb table keeps only in-frame clones and is missing some. The sample includes over 45,000 clones, roughly 87% of them seen just once. This clone was seen more than once but under ten times. Single viable CD3+CD4+CD8-CD45RO+ cells were sorted as the memory CD4+ T cells. Trimming left V 7 bases short and J 0 bases short, with 10 bases between. This CDR3 contains 13 residues. CDR1 SQVTM and CDR2 ANQGSEA come from the germline V gene. The sequencing input was memory CD4+ T cells from blood. The chain carries TRBV29-1 and TRBJ1-3; D remains unclear. This TCR was recovered from an adult in good health and CMV-seronegative. The CDR3 region is CSAQAVSGNTIYF. The CDR3 coding sequence is TGCAGCGCGCAGGCGGTCTCTGGAAACACCATATATTTT.